This T cell receptor (beta chain) derives from a study of blood T cell repertoires in COVID-19. As for the study in general: Acute and convalescent COVID-19 samples came from the United States, Italy and Spain. PBMCs, B-cell-depleted T cells, or T cells provided the cDNA or gDNA that made up the material.

Per the original methods: Reference gene primer amplification gave estimated nucleated cell counts. Sequencing used immunoSEQ multiplex PCR; TCRdb keeps in-frame clones, though not all of them. That table supplies the V and J calls and clone size; D and trimming were determined from the DNA. The repertoire has 97,000 or so clones, 90% of them found once; the top ten carry about 5.2%. This TCR was sampled from a man aged 50 to 60 with acute or convalescent COVID-19. Sequenced input: peripheral blood.

As DNA, the CDR3 is TGTGCCAGCAGCTTAGGGGTAGCGGGAACAGATACGCAGTATTTT. Translated, it gives CASSLGVAGTDTQYF. The rearrangement joins TRBV11-2 to TRBJ2-3, with TRBD2 matching 8 bases. The CDR3 length is 15 residues. Looked up from germline, CDR1 is SGHAT and CDR2 is FQNNGV. The ends lost 1 base at V and 3 bases at J; junction bases unmatched: 3. Combining the CDR3 with reference TRBV11-2 and TRBJ2-3 gives the whole variable domain EAGVAQSPRYKIIEKRQSVAFWCNPISGHATLYWYQQILGQGPKLLIQFQNNGVVDDSQLPKDRFSAERLKGVDSTLKIQPAKLEDSAVYLCASSLGVAGTDTQYFGPGTRLTVL.